The 18 T cell receptor beta chains in this list originate from one sample, sequenced in a study of T cell responses to AZD1222 COVID-19 vaccine. Sequencing was performed with immunoSEQ multiplex PCR; in TCRdb, only in-frame clones are kept and a portion is missing. The sample contains some 130,000 clones, roughly 84% of which appear only once. The starting material was peripheral blood, obtained on day 0 of AZD1222 vaccination. The receptor source for this set is an adult in good health.

This chain connects TRBV20-1 to TRBJ1-5; 7 nucleotides align to TRBD1. This CDR3 spans 16 amino acids. CDR1 is DFQATT and CDR2 is SNEGSKA in the germline V gene (reference sequence). Unmatched junction bases numbered 17, after V lost 3 bases and J lost 9 bases. As DNA, the CDR3 is TGCAGTGCTAGTTGGAAGGGGGCGACTCCTCCTCGGCCCCAGCATTTT. This gives the protein CSASWKGATPPRPQHF.

The CDR3 reads CASRPGRPNTEAFF. For the CDR3, the DNA is TGTGCCAGCAGACCTGGACGCCCGAACACTGAAGCTTTCTTT. The V gene is TRBV6-5, the J gene TRBJ1-1, with unresolved D. Per germline, CDR1 MNHEY and CDR2 SVGAGI. Trimming took off 6 bases at V and 1 base at J, with 12 bases between the two ends. The CDR3 extends over 14 amino acids.

The V gene is TRBV7-6, the J gene TRBJ2-1; D uncertain. This CDR3 has 16 amino acids. CDR1 is SGHVS, CDR2 FNYEAQ, per germline. V was pared by 1 base and J by 0 bases, with 10 bases between. The CDR3 DNA follows: TGTGCCAGCAGCTTAGAGTCACCTAGCTCCTACAATGAGCAGTTCTTC. Translated, it gives CASSLESPSSYNEQFF.

V is TRBV18 and J is TRBJ2-7; maybe TRBD1 (5 bases). Germline V gene data show CDR1 as KGHSH and CDR2 as LQKENI. The CDR3 runs 14 residues. Trimming shortened V by 3 bases and J by 5 bases, and 14 bases separated the two germline ends. The CDR3 sequence is CASSPPSWGDEQYF. CDR3 coding DNA: TGTGCCAGCTCACCTCCTTCGTGGGGCGACGAGCAGTACTTC.

The gene calls are TRBV14 and TRBJ1-1; D not certain. CDR3 length equals 15 residues. The germline V and J ends were trimmed by 1 base and 1 base, with 10 bases remaining between them. The germline CDR1 and CDR2 sequences are SGHDN and FVKESK. CDR3 bases: TGTGCCAGCAGCCAAGTAGGCGCGACGAACACTGAAGCTTTCTTT. Translating it yields CASSQVGATNTEAFF.

CDR3 nucleotides: TGTGCCAGCAGCCCGAGCAGGGGACAGTTCCAGGGCAGCACAGATACGCAGTATTTT. The encoded protein is CASSPSRGQFQGSTDTQYF. V gene TRBV27 combines with J gene TRBJ2-3; 7 bases fit TRBD1. V dropped 6 bases and J dropped 0; count of bases not matched to a gene: 18. There are 19 residues in the CDR3. Germline loops: CDR1 MNHEY, CDR2 SMNVEV (reference sequence).

The rearrangement joins TRBV28 to TRBJ1-6; D possibly corresponds to TRBD1 (5 bases). The CDR3 has 14 residues. Trimming removed 5 bases at V and 11 bases at J, with 16 bases between. In germline, CDR1 is MDHEN, CDR2 SYDVKM. CDR3 sequence: CASSPGTVGAPLHF. DNA for the CDR3: TGTGCCAGCAGTCCTGGGACGGTCGGGGCACCCCTCCACTTT.

V and J are TRBV27 and TRBJ2-2, with D unclear. The germline gives CDR1 MNHEY, CDR2 SMNVEV (reference sequence). Deletions cut 4 bases from V and 2 bases from J, with 5 bases between. The CDR3 consists of 13 residues. Here the CDR3 DNA reads TGTGCCAGCAGTTCTCTAAACACCGGGGAGCTGTTTTTT. Translating it yields CASSSLNTGELFF.

This clone is a singleton in its sample. This chain joins TRBV2 and TRBJ1-2, with TRBD1 as a possible D gene (5 bases). CDR3 size: 14 residues. CDR1 and CDR2 (germline): SNHLY, FYNNEI. V was cut by 1 base and J by 6 bases, with 12 bases left in between. The DNA of the CDR3 is TGTGCCAGCAGTGAAGTAGCGGCGGGGCATGGCTACACCTTC. Protein product: CASSEVAAGHGYTF.

The rearrangement links TRBV7-9 to TRBJ1-1; weak D call: TRBD1 (5 bases). V dropped 4 bases and J dropped 1 base, with 19 bases sitting between them. Germline assignment: CDR1 SEHNR and CDR2 FQNEAQ (reference sequence). The CDR3 is made up of 17 amino acids. The chain's CDR3 is CASSYNSIGTRNTEAFF. CDR3 in DNA: TGTGCCAGCAGCTATAATTCGATCGGGACCCGGAACACTGAAGCTTTCTTT.

The chain joins TRBV28 to TRBJ2-1; 7 positions match TRBD2. CDR1 MDHEN and CDR2 SYDVKM come from the germline V gene. CDR3 size: 16 residues. V gave up 6 bases and J gave up 0 bases; unmatched junction bases: 8. The CDR3 protein is CASSYPAGDSYNEQFF. The CDR3 nucleotides are TGTGCCAGCAGCTATCCGGCGGGGGACTCCTACAATGAGCAGTTCTTC.

V usage is TRBV5-6 and J usage is TRBJ1-2, with D unclear. CDR3 length equals 13 residues. Trimming cost V 2 bases and J 4 bases, with 9 bases left between them. In germline, CDR1 is SGHDT, CDR2 YYEEEE. The CDR3 nucleotides are TGTGCCAGCAGCTTAAGTGGGCTCTATGGCTACACCTTC. This sequence encodes CASSLSGLYGYTF.

The chain employs TRBV28 and TRBJ1-1; perhaps TRBD1 as D (6 bases). The CDR3 is 15 amino acids. Trimming stripped 3 bases from V and 4 bases from J, with 15 bases between. Germline loops: CDR1 MDHEN, CDR2 SYDVKM. CDR3 amino acids: CASSLGGAWSTEAFF. The CDR3 region has the DNA TGTGCCAGCAGTTTGGGGGGCGCGTGGAGCACTGAAGCTTTCTTT.

J is TRBJ1-2 and V is TRBV10-3; D perhaps matches TRBD1 (5 bases). Germline assignment: CDR1 ENHRY and CDR2 SYGVKD. V shed 10 bases and J shed 0 bases, with 15 bases lying between them. This CDR3 is 14 amino acids long. CDR3 nucleotide sequence: TGTGCCACACTGAGGGACCGTGCTAACTATGGCTACACCTTC. Protein product: CATLRDRANYGYTF.

The chain joins TRBV12-3 or TRBV12-4 to TRBJ1-1; D call uncertain. The CDR3 is 13 amino acids. Trimming removed 6 bases at V and 3 bases at J, with 11 bases between. CDR3 nucleotides: TGTGCCAGCAGGACACTAGTATACACTGAAGCTTTCTTT. It encodes CASRTLVYTEAFF.

The chain employs TRBV5-1 and TRBJ2-7; D unresolved. The CDR3 has 14 amino acids. The V gene lost 1 base and the J gene lost 2 bases, with 10 bases spanning the gap. CDR1 is SGHRS, CDR2 YFSETQ, per germline. CDR3 sequence: CASSLRAETYEQYF. In DNA form, the CDR3 reads TGCGCCAGCAGCTTGAGAGCAGAGACCTACGAGCAGTACTTC. The full variable domain, rest sourced from reference TRBV5-1 and TRBJ2-7, is KAGVTQTPRYLIKTRGQQVTLSCSPISGHRSVSWYQQTPGQGLQFLFEYFSETQRNKGNFPGRFSGRQFSNSRSEMNVSTLELGDSALYLCASSLRAETYEQYFGPGTRLTVT.

The chain joins TRBV6-5 to TRBJ2-5, with D perhaps TRBD2 (5 bases). The germline V gene has CDR1 MNHEY and CDR2 SVGAGI. The V gene lost 5 bases and the J gene lost 5 bases, with 18 bases spanning the gap. There are 15 residues in the CDR3. Here the CDR3 reads CASSPSLGGRETQYF. CDR3 nucleotides: TGTGCCAGCAGTCCCTCGCTAGGAGGTCGTGAGACCCAGTACTTC.

The J gene is TRBJ1-2, the V gene TRBV7-2; 7 nucleotides align to TRBD1. V shed 4 bases, J shed 4 bases, and the junction held 3 bases outside the gene matches. CDR3 length equals 13 residues. From germline, CDR1 is SGHTA and CDR2 FQGNSA. CDR3 residues: CASSWDSRYGYTF. The CDR3 DNA reads TGTGCCAGCAGCTGGGACAGCCGCTATGGCTACACCTTC.